The 28 T cell receptor beta chains listed next were all sequenced from one sample in a study of blood T cells in healthy people across ages. Together with a sample-barcoded 5' primer, a J-beta primer mix was included in a second PCR lasting 7 to 11 cycles. TCRdb ran MiXCR on the 5' RACE reads and lists one entry per CDR3 protein. Of 1.8 million or so distinct CDR3 sequences in the sample, roughly two fifths were seen once. The sequencing sample was made of blood. The origin of the receptors is a human donor in good health.

The gene calls are TRBV7-2 and TRBJ1-2, with D perhaps matching TRBD1 (5 bases). The ends were cut back, 3 bases at V and 2 bases at J, with 10 bases in the middle. Germline loops: CDR1 SGHTA, CDR2 FQGNSA. The CDR3 consists of 14 residues. The CDR3, as DNA: TGTGCCAGCAGCTTCTTCCGGGACAACTATGGCTACACCTTC. Translating gives CASSFFRDNYGYTF.

The CDR3 reads CAIRGSDRSGANVLTF. The CDR3 DNA follows: TGTGCCATCCGAGGCAGTGACCGCTCTGGGGCCAACGTCCTGACTTTC. The chain links TRBV28 to TRBJ2-6; D not certain. Germline assignment: CDR1 MDHEN and CDR2 SYDVKM. Trimming stripped 10 bases from V and 0 bases from J, with 16 bases between. This CDR3 has 16 residues.

The chain combines TRBV4-3 with TRBJ1-3; no firm D call. The V end was cut by 0 bases, the J end by 4 bases, with 4 bases between. This CDR3 is 13 amino acids long. The germline V gene encodes CDR1 LGHNA and CDR2 YSLEER. The CDR3 nucleotides read TGCGCCAGCAGCCAAGATCGAGGAAACACCATATATTTT. Protein sequence: CASSQDRGNTIYF.

The chain uses TRBV6-1 and TRBJ1-3; 7 nucleotides align to TRBD1. Germline values: CDR1 MNHNS, CDR2 SASEGT. The length of the CDR3 is 18 residues. Trimming at V came to 3 bases and at J to 0 bases, leaving 11 bases not matched to a gene. CDR3 in DNA: TGTGCCAGCAGTGATTTGTGGGGGGACAGATTCTCTGGAAACACCATATATTTT. Protein sequence: CASSDLWGDRFSGNTIYF.

The rearrangement joins TRBV24-1 to TRBJ2-3, with D possibly TRBD2 on 6 matching bases. Per the germline V gene, CDR1 is KGHDR and CDR2 is SFDVKD. The V end lost 5 bases, the J end lost 3 bases, and 11 bases lay between the germline ends. The CDR3 runs 14 residues. The CDR3 coding sequence is TGTGCCACCAGTGTAACAGCGGGTACAGATACGCAGTATTTT. This sequence encodes CATSVTAGTDTQYF.

There are a few counts of this clonotype. The V call is TRBV7-2, the J call TRBJ1-2, with 9 bases aligning to TRBD1. The ends lost 5 bases at V and 6 bases at J; junction bases unmatched: 10. CDR3 length: 15 residues. CDR1 and CDR2 from the germline V gene are SGHTA and FQGNSA. CDR3 amino acids: CASSPQGTGINGYTF. The CDR3 DNA follows: TGTGCCAGCAGCCCCCAAGGGACAGGGATCAATGGCTACACCTTC.

This clonotype was detected once. V and J are TRBV9 and TRBJ1-5; D is possibly TRBD1 (5 bases). Trimming pared 1 base from V and 8 bases from J, leaving 16 bases between. The CDR3 sequence is 15 residues long. CDR1 is SGDLS and CDR2 is YYNGEE in the germline V gene. Here the CDR3 reads CASSVSPVGREPQHF. As DNA, the CDR3 is TGTGCCAGCAGCGTAAGCCCTGTGGGGCGGGAGCCCCAGCATTTT.

The CDR3 sequence: CAISAYQGFEQFF. Written as DNA, the CDR3 is TGTGCCATCAGCGCCTACCAGGGGTTTGAGCAGTTCTTC. V and J are TRBV10-3 and TRBJ2-1; weak D call: TRBD1 (6 bases). Germline V lookup: CDR1 ENHRY, CDR2 SYGVKD. Trimming cost V 6 bases and J 9 bases, with 15 bases left between them. The CDR3 spans 13 residues.

This clonotype was seen a few times. In nucleotides, the CDR3 is TGTGCCAGCAGCGGGACAGGGTTGGGCTACACCTTC. Its translation is CASSGTGLGYTF. The rearrangement uses TRBV9 and TRBJ1-2; TRBD1 matches at 8 bases. Germline CDR1 and CDR2: SGDLS and YYNGEE. This CDR3 has 12 residues. V lost 3 bases to trimming and J lost 8 bases; unmatched junction nucleotides: 3.

This sequence joins TRBV6-5 and TRBJ1-1; D gene ambiguous. V was clipped by 2 bases and J by 8 bases, with 12 bases between them. The CDR3 has 13 residues. Germline values: CDR1 MNHEY, CDR2 SVGAGI. The CDR3: CASSYPGFWEAFF. As DNA, the CDR3 is TGTGCCAGCAGTTACCCTGGCTTTTGGGAAGCTTTCTTT.

Here the CDR3 reads CASSLTTPLFRNTEAFF. Written as DNA, the CDR3 is TGTGCCAGCAGCTTAACTACGCCCCTATTCAGGAACACTGAAGCTTTCTTT. The chain recombines TRBV7-2 with TRBJ1-1; D remains unclear. This CDR3 is 17 amino acids long. Per the germline V gene, CDR1 is SGHTA and CDR2 is FQGNSA. Trimming pared 2 bases from V and 1 base from J, leaving 17 bases between.

The CDR3, as DNA: TGTGCCATCAGTGCCACCCAGGAGGGTCAGAGTGAAGCTTTCTTT. This translates into CAISATQEGQSEAFF. The chain is built from TRBV10-3 and TRBJ1-1; D gene ambiguous. The CDR3 totals 15 residues. Germline V gene data show CDR1 as ENHRY and CDR2 as SYGVKD. V was pared by 4 bases and J by 7 bases, with 19 bases between.

The chain uses TRBV5-1 and TRBJ2-1; the match to TRBD2 covers 9 bases. The CDR3 sequence is 17 residues long. V lost 2 bases, J lost 0 bases, and 6 bases stayed unmatched. Per germline, CDR1 SGHRS and CDR2 YFSETQ. The CDR3 DNA reads TGCGCCAGCAGCTTCGGCCTTAGCGGGAGCTCCTACAATGAGCAGTTCTTC. This sequence encodes CASSFGLSGSSYNEQFF.

This sequence joins TRBV9 and TRBJ2-5; TRBD1 matches 7 bases. The CDR3 runs 15 residues. Germline V lookup: CDR1 SGDLS, CDR2 YYNGEE. Trimming at V came to 0 bases and at J to 5 bases, leaving 7 bases not matched to a gene. The CDR3 region has the DNA TGTGCCAGCAGCGTAGGAGAGACAGGGTATGAGACCCAGTACTTC. It specifies CASSVGETGYETQYF.

The chain couples TRBV20-1 to TRBJ2-3; 9 bases fit TRBD1. V lost 6 bases, J lost 5 bases, and 9 bases stayed unmatched. Germline V gene lookup returns CDR1 DFQATT and CDR2 SNEGSKA (reference sequence). The CDR3 covers 14 residues. Here the CDR3 reads CSATQRQGGDTQYF. CDR3 DNA: TGCAGTGCCACACAGAGACAGGGGGGAGATACGCAGTATTTT.

As DNA, the CDR3 is TGTGCCAGCAGCCAACCCTGGTCGGGCCCTGAAGCTTTCTTT. It codes for CASSQPWSGPEAFF. This sequence joins TRBV4-2 and TRBJ1-1; D is unresolved. CDR1 LGHNA and CDR2 YNFKEQ come from the germline V gene. The ends were cut back, 2 bases at V and 6 bases at J, with 13 bases in the middle. CDR3 length: 14 amino acids.

V gene TRBV25-1 combines with J gene TRBJ2-6; D call uncertain. Germline V CDR1 and CDR2: MGHDK, SYGVNS. This CDR3 region has 19 residues. V dropped 3 bases and J dropped 2 bases, with 20 bases sitting between them. CDR3 in DNA: TGTGCCAGCAGTGACCCCTCCGGGTGGGTCGGAGCTGGGGCCAACGTCCTGACTTTC. This sequence encodes CASSDPSGWVGAGANVLTF.

This clonotype has only a few counts. The chain uses TRBV6-6 and TRBJ2-3; no reliable D call. The CDR3 covers 14 residues. V lost 6 bases and J lost 2, with 12 bases in between. Germline V gene data show CDR1 as MNHNY and CDR2 as SVGAGI (reference sequence). For the CDR3, the DNA is TGTGCCAGCAGATCTATCCAGTACACAGATACGCAGTATTTT. This translates into CASRSIQYTDTQYF.

As concerns this clonotype: One junction end disagrees with the germline gene, perhaps due to a read error. The gene calls are TRBV7-9 and TRBJ2-7, with D maybe TRBD1 (5 bases). The germline gives CDR1 SEHNR, CDR2 FQNEAQ (reference sequence). The CDR3 sequence is 12 residues long. CDR3 amino acids: CASGLGADEQYF. The DNA of the CDR3 is TGTGCCAGCGGCTTAGGGGCAGACGAGCAGTACTTC.

The chain employs TRBV20-1 and TRBJ1-2; 7 bases fit TRBD1. The V gene's germline CDR1 is DFQATT and CDR2 SNEGSKA (reference sequence). This CDR3 comprises 15 residues. With V trimmed by 0 bases and J by 8 bases, 12 bases remained unmatched. CDR3 DNA sequence: TGCAGTGCTAGAGATCGAGTCAGGGGGTCGGAAGGCTACACCTTC. This translates into CSARDRVRGSEGYTF.

This clonotype has only a few counts. This sequence joins TRBV5-6 and TRBJ2-7; TRBD1 agrees at 11 bases. CDR3 length: 16 residues. The V gene end was trimmed by 3 bases and the J gene end by 5 bases; junction bases not matched to a gene: 10. The V gene's germline CDR1 is SGHDT and CDR2 YYEEEE. The CDR3 spells CASSSDGTGGSDEQYF. CDR3 DNA sequence: TGTGCCAGCAGCTCTGATGGGACAGGGGGATCCGACGAGCAGTACTTC.

The rearrangement uses TRBV6-1 and TRBJ2-1; D might be TRBD2 (5 bases). The length of the CDR3 is 14 residues. Germline-derived CDR1 and CDR2 are MNHNS and SASEGT. Trimming took 4 bases from V and 7 from J, leaving 14 bases between them. The CDR3 region has the DNA TGTGCCAGCAGTGCTGCGGGTGAAGTAAATGAGCAGTTCTTC. It encodes CASSAAGEVNEQFF.

The chain carries TRBV9 and TRBJ1-3; TRBD1 is a possible D gene (6 bases). The length of the CDR3 is 15 residues. CDR1 is SGDLS and CDR2 is YYNGEE in the germline V gene. The V and J ends lost 2 bases and 0 bases respectively, with 9 bases between them. The CDR3 loop is CASSVQTGSGNTIYF. The DNA for the CDR3 is TGTGCCAGCAGCGTGCAGACAGGCTCTGGAAACACCATATATTTT.

Points on this clonotype: This likely comes from a read error, as the CDR3 has no conserved phenylalanine or tryptophan at its end. The chain recombines TRBV2 with TRBJ1-5, with 8 bases that match TRBD1. Germline CDR1 reads SNHLY; CDR2 reads FYNNEI. CDR3 length equals 15 residues. V shed 9 bases, J shed 0 bases, and the junction held 7 bases outside the gene matches. The DNA for the CDR3 is TGTGCCAGTAAACAGGGGGATTATAGCAATCAGCCCCAGCATGTT. Protein sequence: CASKQGDYSNQPQHV.

This sequence joins TRBV28 and TRBJ2-7; no clear D. The ends were cut back, 5 bases at V and 2 bases at J, with 16 bases in the middle. Germline CDR1 MDHEN, CDR2 SYDVKM. CDR3 size: 15 residues. This chain's CDR3 is CASSPGPETTYEQYF. The CDR3, as DNA: TGTGCCAGCAGTCCCGGGCCAGAGACCACCTACGAGCAGTACTTC.

Regarding this clonotype: At one end the junction does not follow the germline gene, possibly because of a read error. This chain uses TRBV5-1 with TRBJ2-7, with 13 bases that match TRBD2. This CDR3 has 18 residues. From germline, CDR1 is SGHRS and CDR2 YFSETQ. Written as DNA, the CDR3 is TGCGCTAGCAGCCCTCCGACTAGCGGGGGGCAGGACTCCTACGAGCAGTACTTC. Translating it yields CASSPPTSGGQDSYEQYF. The full variable domain, in which reference TRBV5-1 and TRBJ2-7 provide the parts outside the CDR3, is KAGVTQTPRYLIKTRGQQVTLSCSPISGHRSVSWYQQTPGQGLQFLFEYFSETQRNKGNFPGRFSGRQFSNSRSEMNVSTLELGDSALYLCASSPPTSGGQDSYEQYFGPGTRLTVT.

V and J are TRBV20-1 and TRBJ2-7; 11 nucleotides match TRBD1. There are 15 residues in the CDR3. Looked up from germline, CDR1 is DFQATT and CDR2 is SNEGSKA (reference sequence). Trimming cost V 7 bases and J 5 bases; bases outside gene matches: 13. DNA of the CDR3: TGCAGTGTCAGCCACCCGGGACAGGGGGACGACGAGCAGTACTTC. Its protein product is CSVSHPGQGDDEQYF.

V is TRBV24-1 and J is TRBJ2-5; 10 nucleotides match TRBD2. Germline assignment: CDR1 KGHDR and CDR2 SFDVKD. V lost 4 bases and J lost 11; bases outside the gene matches: 15. The CDR3 is 16 amino acids. CDR3 nucleotide sequence: TGTGCCACCAGTGACCCCAGCGGGGGGGCCCACAATGAGCAGTACTTC. Amino acids: CATSDPSGGAHNEQYF.